The 8 T cell receptor beta chains in this list originate from one sample, sequenced in a study of cytomegalovirus exposure and HLA in healthy donors. Vbeta (60) and Jbeta (13) primers were used in the PCR. Clones were read by immunoSEQ multiplex PCR, and TCRdb kept only the in-frame ones, dropping some. The repertoire holds 30,000 to 40,000 clones, with roughly 67% as singletons. The sample was PBMCs. Receptors originate from a man in his forties in good health and CMV-seropositive.

The chain is built from TRBV11-3 and TRBJ2-1; D possibly corresponds to TRBD1 (7 bases). V was cut by 1 base and J by 1 base, with 17 bases left in between. Germline CDR1 SGHNT, CDR2 YENEEA. The CDR3 sequence is 18 residues long. This CDR3 reads CASSLGGGQGGSYNEQFF. The CDR3 DNA reads TGTGCCAGCAGCTTAGGGGGTGGGCAGGGGGGATCCTACAATGAGCAGTTCTTC.

This rearrangement joins TRBV7-2 to TRBJ2-3; 10 nucleotides match TRBD2. Per germline, CDR1 SGHTA and CDR2 FQGNSA. There are 15 residues in the CDR3. The V segment lost 11 bases and the J segment 2 bases; nucleotides outside the gene matches: 10. The CDR3 spells CASSRLAGVTDTQYF. CDR3 sequence (DNA): TGTGCCTCCTCCAGGCTAGCGGGGGTCACAGATACGCAGTATTTT.

The gene calls are TRBV5-1 and TRBJ2-5; TRBD1 agrees at 11 bases. CDR3 length: 16 amino acids. Germline lookup yields CDR1 SGHRS and CDR2 YFSETQ. Germline trimming cut 3 bases from V and 0 bases from J; bases unmatched to any gene: 4. CDR3 in DNA: TGCGCCAGCAGCTCCGGGACAGGGGGGTACCAAGAGACCCAGTACTTC. Residues: CASSSGTGGYQETQYF.

J is TRBJ1-2 and V is TRBV28, with a possible D match to TRBD1 (6 bases). The CDR3 runs 11 residues. The germline CDR1 and CDR2 sequences are MDHEN and SYDVKM. Trimming left V 6 bases short and J 7 bases short, with 9 bases between. The CDR3 DNA reads TGTGCCAGCAGCAAAGGGGGTGGCTACACCTTC. Protein: CASSKGGGYTF.

This clone has just a few counts. The genes are TRBV7-7 and TRBJ2-2; D remains unclear. Trimming removed 2 bases at V and 5 bases at J, with 6 bases between. CDR1 SSHAT and CDR2 FNYEAQ come from the germline V gene (reference sequence). The CDR3 consists of 13 residues. In DNA form, the CDR3 reads TGTGCCAGCAGCTTATGGCCGACCGGGGAGCTGTTTTTT. Its translation is CASSLWPTGELFF.

The chain has TRBV4-1 and TRBJ2-3, with no clear D. CDR1 and CDR2 (germline): MGHRA, YSYEKL. The CDR3 extends over 14 amino acids. The V end was cut by 1 base, the J end by 0 bases, with 5 bases between. CDR3 sequence (DNA): TGCGCCAGCAGCCAAGTTAAAAGCACAGATACGCAGTATTTT. It is translated as CASSQVKSTDTQYF.

This clone appeared a few times. The J gene is TRBJ1-5, the V gene TRBV28, with 12 nucleotides matching TRBD1. CDR1 and CDR2 from the germline V gene are MDHEN and SYDVKM. The CDR3 is 17 amino acids. Trimming removed 4 bases from V and 9 bases from J; junction bases left unmatched: 13. CDR3 region: CASSSGTGGEGSGPQHF. DNA of the CDR3: TGTGCCAGCAGTTCGGGGACAGGGGGCGAGGGGAGCGGGCCCCAGCATTTT.

The chain uses TRBV30 and TRBJ1-1; a weak D match, TRBD1 (6 bases). This CDR3 is 15 amino acids long. The germline CDR1 and CDR2 sequences are GTSNPN and SVGIG (reference sequence). Trimming cost V 6 bases and J 6 bases, with 23 bases left between them. For the CDR3, the DNA is TGTGCCTGCCTTCGAGACAGGCCGAATCTTCCTGAAGCTTTCTTT. It encodes CACLRDRPNLPEAFF.